This passage covers 6 T cell receptor beta chains from one sample sequenced in a study of technical replicates of blood from a handful of donors (TCRdb year 2017). Libraries were constructed by the immunoSEQ multiplex PCR assay. Sourced from immuneACCESS, this table was stored by TCRdb with only in-frame sequences that have V and J called. A share of the clones is absent; for the studies checked, an unresolved V gene accounts for under half, and the remainder has no known explanation. For this sample there are approximately 99,000 clones; approximately 95% appear just once. More than 0.2% of the sample is taken by the ten largest. The sample comprised T cells isolated from PBMCs. The receptors were sampled from a human donor in good health.

This rearrangement joins TRBV28 to TRBJ2-1; 7 nucleotides match TRBD1. The CDR3 loop spans 15 amino acids. Germline V gene sequence: CDR1 MDHEN, CDR2 SYDVKM. With 4 bases clipped from V and 7 bases from J, the junction kept 10 bases outside the gene matches. CDR3 in amino acids: CASSSRQGKGNEQFF. In DNA, the CDR3 is TGTGCCAGCAGTTCAAGACAGGGAAAGGGGAATGAGCAGTTCTTC. Supplemented by reference TRBV28 and TRBJ2-1, the full variable domain reads DVKVTQSSRYLVKRTGEKVFLECVQDMDHENMFWYRQDPGLGLRLIYFSYDVKMKEKGDIPEGYSVSREKKERFSLILESASTNQTSMYLCASSSRQGKGNEQFFGPGTRLTVL.

The rearrangement links TRBV19 to TRBJ1-1; possibly TRBD1 for D (6 bases). CDR1 LNHDA and CDR2 SQIVND come from the germline V gene (reference sequence). V lost 7 bases, J lost 0 bases, and 15 bases lay in between. There are 15 residues in the CDR3. The DNA for the CDR3 is TGTGCCAGTATCCCGACTGGACAGATGAACACTGAAGCTTTCTTT. Translated: CASIPTGQMNTEAFF.

The chain combines TRBV27 with TRBJ2-5; 7 bases map to TRBD2. The CDR3 length is 16 residues. Germline trimming cut 5 bases from V and 1 base from J; bases unmatched to any gene: 10. CDR1 MNHEY and CDR2 SMNVEV come from the germline V gene (reference sequence). The CDR3 nucleotides are TGTGCCAGCAGTCGACTCCTAGCGGTCGGCCAAGAGACCCAGTACTTC. It yields the protein CASSRLLAVGQETQYF.

The chain combines TRBV27 with TRBJ1-5; D perhaps matches TRBD1 (6 bases). The CDR3 is made up of 12 amino acids. V dropped 6 bases and J dropped 8 bases, with 11 bases sitting between them. Germline CDR1 reads MNHEY; CDR2 reads SMNVEV (reference sequence). The CDR3 DNA follows: TGTGCCAGCAGCAGGGAGGGGGAGCCCCAGCATTTT. Translated: CASSREGEPQHF.

This sequence joins TRBV5-1 and TRBJ1-1; 7 nucleotides align to TRBD1. With V trimmed by 3 bases and J by 2 bases, 7 bases remained unmatched. Germline V lookup: CDR1 SGHRS, CDR2 YFSETQ. The CDR3 extends over 15 amino acids. This chain's CDR3 is CASSSYRGPNTEAFF. The CDR3, as DNA: TGCGCCAGCAGCTCTTACAGGGGCCCTAACACTGAAGCTTTCTTT. Complete variable domain (other parts from reference TRBV5-1 and TRBJ1-1): KAGVTQTPRYLIKTRGQQVTLSCSPISGHRSVSWYQQTPGQGLQFLFEYFSETQRNKGNFPGRFSGRQFSNSRSEMNVSTLELGDSALYLCASSSYRGPNTEAFFGQGTRLTVV.

The chain uses TRBV7-2 and TRBJ2-3, with TRBD1 matching 11 bases. The V and J ends lost 5 bases and 8 bases, in that order; junction bases with no gene match: 6. Germline V gene lookup returns CDR1 SGHTA and CDR2 FQGNSA. The CDR3 covers 14 residues. CDR3: CASSPDRGRGTQYF. CDR3 DNA: TGTGCCAGCAGCCCGGACAGGGGGCGAGGTACGCAGTATTTT.